These T cell receptor beta chains were read from a single sample in a study of PD-1 blockade in classical Hodgkin lymphoma. The method was immunoSEQ multiplex PCR; TCRdb's version includes in-frame clones alone and lacks a portion of them. The data show approximately 51,000 clones, about two thirds seen once. The sequences come from peripheral blood mononuclear cells (PBMCs), collected before the second cycle of nivolumab. These receptors originate from a human donor with classical Hodgkin lymphoma. The CDR3 runs from the conserved cysteine through the conserved F or W. The D gene is left open where the match is weak. Size values are once, few and many counts, or a class for expanded clones, and some rows have none.

j_call: TRBJ2-3; v_call: TRBV28; clone_size: -; d_call: -; cdr3_nt: TGTGCCAGCAGTTTAAGGAGGGGGACCACAGATACGCAGTATTTT; cdr3_aa: CASSLRRGTTDTQYF
j_call: TRBJ2-7; v_call: TRBV27; clone_size: few; d_call: -; cdr3_nt: TGTGCCAGCAGTCAGATAAGGCGGGAACAGTACTTC; cdr3_aa: CASSQIRREQYF
j_call: TRBJ2-2; v_call: TRBV27; clone_size: -; d_call: -; cdr3_nt: TGTGCCAGCACTCGGTCTCCGAACACCGGGGAGCTGTTTTTT; cdr3_aa: CASTRSPNTGELFF
j_call: TRBJ2-5; v_call: TRBV5-1; clone_size: -; d_call: -; cdr3_nt: TGCGCCAGCAGCCCGCCAAATATGCAGACCCAGTACTTC; cdr3_aa: CASSPPNMQTQYF
j_call: TRBJ2-2; v_call: TRBV11-2; clone_size: -; d_call: -; cdr3_nt: TGTGCCAGCAGCCCAATGACTTCGAACGGGGAGCTGTTTTTT; cdr3_aa: CASSPMTSNGELFF
j_call: TRBJ1-2; v_call: TRBV6-6; clone_size: -; d_call: -; cdr3_nt: TGTGCCAGCAGTTCGCCCCCTTCGGACGGTCCCAGCGGCTACACCTTC; cdr3_aa: CASSSPPSDGPSGYTF
j_call: TRBJ1-5; v_call: TRBV30; clone_size: -; d_call: -; cdr3_nt: TGTGCCTGGAGTCCACAGAGCAATCAGCCCCAGCATTTT; cdr3_aa: CAWSPQSNQPQHF
j_call: TRBJ1-2; v_call: TRBV6-1; clone_size: -; d_call: TRBD1; cdr3_nt: TGTGCCAGCAGTGCCGCCGGGACAGGCGGCTACACCTTC; cdr3_aa: CASSAAGTGGYTF
j_call: TRBJ2-5; v_call: TRBV5-1; clone_size: -; d_call: -; cdr3_nt: TGCGCCAGCGGCCACCAAGAGACCCAGTACTTC; cdr3_aa: CASGHQETQYF
j_call: TRBJ2-4; v_call: TRBV7-9; clone_size: -; d_call: -; cdr3_nt: TGTGCCAGCAGCTTAGCCGGGGGCCTAGCCAAAAACATTCAGTACTTC; cdr3_aa: CASSLAGGLAKNIQYF